Below are 2 T cell receptor beta chains sequenced from a single sample in a study of spatial heterogeneity in lung cancer. Time point specified: sample taken at primary tumor resection. Whole RNA obtained from tumor, nontumor lung or frozen PBMC underwent sequencing without sorting. TCRdb recomputed calls from the 5' RACE reads with MiXCR, one row per CDR3 protein. This table has roughly 91,000 distinct CDR3 sequences, more than 15% appearing once. The sample here was PBMCs, taken at surgery. These TCRs come from a male donor with early-stage non-small cell lung cancer.

The rearrangement links TRBV2 to TRBJ2-7; D may match TRBD1 or TRBD2 (5 bases each). This CDR3 comprises 14 residues. V was shortened by 5 bases and J by 5 bases, with 16 bases between the two germline ends. CDR1 SNHLY and CDR2 FYNNEI come from the germline V gene. The CDR3 here is CASSPRGRGDEQYF. The CDR3 nucleotides read TGTGCCAGCAGTCCCCGGGGCCGCGGCGACGAGCAGTACTTC.

This clonotype was observed at least ten times. The chain employs TRBV5-1 and TRBJ2-5, with TRBD2 as a possible D gene (5 bases). Germline assignment: CDR1 SGHRS and CDR2 YFSETQ. The CDR3 extends over 14 amino acids. V lost 3 bases and J lost 7, with 16 bases in between. CDR3 nucleotide sequence: TGCGCCAGCAGCTGGCGAGGGCGGACGGCGACCCAGTACTTC. Residues: CASSWRGRTATQYF.